Given below is one T cell receptor beta chain in context. The sample originates from a study of cytomegalovirus exposure and HLA in healthy donors. Study context: Sequencing of 150 million to 200 million T cells in an earlier analysis found under 120 million unique TCR beta sequences.

CDR1 is SGDLS and CDR2 is YYNGEE in the germline V gene. This CDR3 contains 17 residues. V was pared by 2 bases and J by 6 bases, with 13 bases of the junction left unmatched. The PCR was carried out with 60 Vbeta primers and 13 Jbeta primers. The data were produced by immunoSEQ multiplex PCR, yet TCRdb's version contains in-frame clones alone and is incomplete. Of 100,000 or so clones in the sample, approximately 70% were seen once. Input material: PBMCs. This receptor was identified in a man between 25 and 39 years old in good health and CMV-seropositive. The chain joins TRBV9 to TRBJ2-3, with TRBD2 identical over 9 bases. CDR3 amino acids: CASSVDLSGGLRDTQYF. The DNA for the CDR3 is TGTGCCAGCAGCGTTGATCTTAGCGGGGGCCTACGGGATACGCAGTATTTT.